This T cell receptor beta chain was recovered during a study of early T cells in non-severe SARS-CoV-2 infection. Each CDR3 protein is one row after TCRdb ran MiXCR on the 5' RACE reads. The data hold just under 85,000 distinct CDR3 sequences, with about 10% observed a single time. The CDR3 consists of 11 residues. A remark on this clonotype: An end of the junction does not agree with germline; a read error may underlie this.

The rearrangement links TRBV12-3 or TRBV12-4 to TRBJ2-1, with a tentative D call TRBD2 (5 bases). The starting material was whole blood, obtained at baseline. The receptor was derived from an adult who was a healthcare worker with PCR-confirmed SARS-CoV-2 infection or an uninfected control (not recorded which). The CDR3 sequence is CASGLRAPDVF. The CDR3 DNA is TGTGCCAGCGGCCTGAGGGCACCCGACGTCTTC.